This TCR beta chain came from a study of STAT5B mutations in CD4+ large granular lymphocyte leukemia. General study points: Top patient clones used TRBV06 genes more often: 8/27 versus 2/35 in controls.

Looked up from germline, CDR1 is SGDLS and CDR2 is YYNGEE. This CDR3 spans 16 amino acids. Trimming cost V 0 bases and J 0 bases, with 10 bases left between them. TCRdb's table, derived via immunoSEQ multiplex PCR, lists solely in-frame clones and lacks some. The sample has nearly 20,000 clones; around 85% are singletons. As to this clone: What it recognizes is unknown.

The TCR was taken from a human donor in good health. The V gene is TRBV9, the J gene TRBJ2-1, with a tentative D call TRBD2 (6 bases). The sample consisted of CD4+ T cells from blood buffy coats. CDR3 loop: CASSVAAGFSYNEQFF. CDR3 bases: TGTGCCAGCAGCGTAGCGGCGGGATTCTCCTACAATGAGCAGTTCTTC.